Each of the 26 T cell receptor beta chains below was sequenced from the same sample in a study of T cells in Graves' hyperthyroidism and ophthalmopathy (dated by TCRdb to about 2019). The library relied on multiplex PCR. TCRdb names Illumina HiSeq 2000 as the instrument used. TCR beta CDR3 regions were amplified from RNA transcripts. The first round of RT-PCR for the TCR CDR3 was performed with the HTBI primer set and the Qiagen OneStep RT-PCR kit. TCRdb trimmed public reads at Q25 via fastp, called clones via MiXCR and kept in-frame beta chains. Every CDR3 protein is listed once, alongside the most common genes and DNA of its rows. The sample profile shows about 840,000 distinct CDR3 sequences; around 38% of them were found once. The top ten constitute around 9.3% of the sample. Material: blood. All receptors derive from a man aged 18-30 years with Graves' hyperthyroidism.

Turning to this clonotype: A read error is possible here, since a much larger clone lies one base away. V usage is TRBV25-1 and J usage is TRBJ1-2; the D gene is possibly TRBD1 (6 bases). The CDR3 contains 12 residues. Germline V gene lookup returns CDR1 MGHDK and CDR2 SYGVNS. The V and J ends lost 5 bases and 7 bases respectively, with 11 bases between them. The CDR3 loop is CASSWGGCGYTF. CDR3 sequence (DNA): TGTGCCAGCAGTTGGGGGGGCTGTGGCTACACCTTC.

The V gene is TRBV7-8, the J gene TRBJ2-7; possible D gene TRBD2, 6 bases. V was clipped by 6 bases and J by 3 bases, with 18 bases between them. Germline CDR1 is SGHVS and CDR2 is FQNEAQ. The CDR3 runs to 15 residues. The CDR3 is CASSYRTTPIYEQYF. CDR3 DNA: TGTGCCAGCAGTTACCGGACTACTCCTATCTACGAGCAGTACTTC.

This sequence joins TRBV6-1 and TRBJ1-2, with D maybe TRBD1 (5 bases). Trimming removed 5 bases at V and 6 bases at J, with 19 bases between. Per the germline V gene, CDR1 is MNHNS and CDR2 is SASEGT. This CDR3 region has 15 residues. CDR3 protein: CASSSKGQGWDGYTF. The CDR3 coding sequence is TGTGCCAGCAGTTCGAAAGGGCAGGGCTGGGATGGCTACACCTTC.

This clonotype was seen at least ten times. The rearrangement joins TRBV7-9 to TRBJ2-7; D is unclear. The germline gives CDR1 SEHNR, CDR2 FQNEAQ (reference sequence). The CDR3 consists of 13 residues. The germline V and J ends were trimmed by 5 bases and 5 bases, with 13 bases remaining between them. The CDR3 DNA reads TGTGCCAGCAGCGACGGCACAGCCCACGAGCAGTACTTC. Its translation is CASSDGTAHEQYF.

The CDR3 coding sequence is TGTGCCAGCAGTTACTCTGGGAGTCGGAGCCACGAGCAGTACTTC. It is translated as CASSYSGSRSHEQYF. The chain has TRBV7-2 and TRBJ2-7, with a weak D call TRBD2 (5 bases). V lost 6 bases and J lost 5, with 20 bases in between. CDR3 size: 15 residues. Germline CDR1 reads SGHTA; CDR2 reads FQGNSA.

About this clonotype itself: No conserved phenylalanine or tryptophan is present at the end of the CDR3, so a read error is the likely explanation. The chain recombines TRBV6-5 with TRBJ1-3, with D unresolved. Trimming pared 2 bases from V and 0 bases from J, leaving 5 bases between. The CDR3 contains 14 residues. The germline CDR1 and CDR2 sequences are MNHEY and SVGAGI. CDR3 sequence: CASSYDDSGNTIYS. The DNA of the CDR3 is TGTGCCAGCAGTTACGACGACTCTGGAAACACCATATATTCT.

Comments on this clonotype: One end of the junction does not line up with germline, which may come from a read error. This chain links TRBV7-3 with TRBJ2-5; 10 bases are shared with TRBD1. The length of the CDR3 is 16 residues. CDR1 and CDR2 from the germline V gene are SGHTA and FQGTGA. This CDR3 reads CASSQRPDRGQETQYF. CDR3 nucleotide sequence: TGCGCCAGCAGCCAACGCCCGGACAGGGGGCAAGAGACCCAGTACTTC.

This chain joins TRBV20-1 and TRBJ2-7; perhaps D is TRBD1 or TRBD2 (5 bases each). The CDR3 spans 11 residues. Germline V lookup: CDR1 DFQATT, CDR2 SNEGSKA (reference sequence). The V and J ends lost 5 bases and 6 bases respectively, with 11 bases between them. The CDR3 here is CSAPWGSEQYF. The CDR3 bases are TGCAGTGCTCCATGGGGGTCCGAGCAGTACTTC.

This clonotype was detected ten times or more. The chain's CDR3 is CASSRSAGDGNTIYF. The CDR3, as DNA: TGTGCCAGCAGCCGCTCCGCAGGGGATGGAAACACCATATATTTT. The rearrangement joins TRBV11-3 to TRBJ1-3, with a weak D call TRBD1 (6 bases). CDR3 size: 15 residues. Germline CDR1 reads SGHNT; CDR2 reads YENEEA. V was pared by 5 bases and J by 3 bases, with 14 bases between.

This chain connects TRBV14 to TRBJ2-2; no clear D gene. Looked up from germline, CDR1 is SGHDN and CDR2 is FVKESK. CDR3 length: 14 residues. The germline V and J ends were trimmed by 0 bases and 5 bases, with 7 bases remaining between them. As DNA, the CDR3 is TGTGCCAGCAGCCAAGATCGGGCGACCGGGGAGCTGTTTTTT. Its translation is CASSQDRATGELFF.

This CDR3 reads CSARAHITGELFF. In DNA, the CDR3 is TGCAGTGCTAGAGCTCACATCACCGGGGAGCTGTTTTTT. This sequence joins TRBV20-1 and TRBJ2-2; D is uncertain. The CDR3 totals 13 residues. V lost 1 base and J 4 bases, leaving 7 bases between the germline ends. The V gene's germline CDR1 is DFQATT and CDR2 SNEGSKA (reference sequence).

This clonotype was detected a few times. This chain's CDR3 is CASSQEGGSGSWYEQYF. The CDR3 nucleotides are TGTGCCAGCAGCCAAGAAGGAGGTAGCGGGAGTTGGTACGAGCAGTACTTC. The V call is TRBV14, the J call TRBJ2-7; TRBD2 matches 9 bases. Germline assignment: CDR1 SGHDN and CDR2 FVKESK. The CDR3 has 17 amino acids. Trimming cost V 0 bases and J 4 bases; bases outside gene matches: 10.

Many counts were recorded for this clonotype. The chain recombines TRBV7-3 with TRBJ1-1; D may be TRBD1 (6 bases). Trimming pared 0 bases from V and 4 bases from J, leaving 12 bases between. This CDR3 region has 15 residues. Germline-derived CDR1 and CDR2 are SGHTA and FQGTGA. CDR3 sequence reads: CASSLTREDSTEAFF. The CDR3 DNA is TGTGCCAGCAGCTTAACAAGGGAGGACAGCACTGAAGCTTTCTTT.

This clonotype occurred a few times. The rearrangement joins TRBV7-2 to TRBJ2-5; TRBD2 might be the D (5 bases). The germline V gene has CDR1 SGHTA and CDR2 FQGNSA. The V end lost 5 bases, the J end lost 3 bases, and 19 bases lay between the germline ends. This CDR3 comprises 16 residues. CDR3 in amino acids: CASSQAVAPGEETQYF. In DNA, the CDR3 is TGTGCCAGCAGCCAAGCGGTAGCCCCGGGCGAAGAGACCCAGTACTTC. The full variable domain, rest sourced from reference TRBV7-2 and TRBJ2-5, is GAGVSQSPSNKVTEKGKDVELRCDPISGHTALYWYRQSLGQGLEFLIYFQGNSAPDKSGLPSDRFSAERTGGSVSTLTIQRTQQEDSAVYLCASSQAVAPGEETQYFGPGTRLLVL.

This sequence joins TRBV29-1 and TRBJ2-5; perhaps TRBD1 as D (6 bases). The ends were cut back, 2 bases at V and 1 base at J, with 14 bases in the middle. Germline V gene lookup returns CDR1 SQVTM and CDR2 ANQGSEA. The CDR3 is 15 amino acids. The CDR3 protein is CSVEHQGLFQETQYF. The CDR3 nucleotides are TGCAGCGTTGAACATCAGGGGCTATTCCAAGAGACCCAGTACTTC.

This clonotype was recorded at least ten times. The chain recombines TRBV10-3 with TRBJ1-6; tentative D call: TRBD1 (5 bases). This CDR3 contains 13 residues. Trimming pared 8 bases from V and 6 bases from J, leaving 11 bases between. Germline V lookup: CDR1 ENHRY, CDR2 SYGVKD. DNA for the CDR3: TGTGCCATCGGAGGGGACTCTAATTCACCCCTCCACTTT. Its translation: CAIGGDSNSPLHF.

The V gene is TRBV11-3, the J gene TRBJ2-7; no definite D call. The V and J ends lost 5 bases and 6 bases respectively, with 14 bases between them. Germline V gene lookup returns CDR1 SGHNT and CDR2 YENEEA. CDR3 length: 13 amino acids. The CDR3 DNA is TGTGCCAGCAGCCCCCAGGAATTTAGCGAGCAGTACTTC. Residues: CASSPQEFSEQYF.

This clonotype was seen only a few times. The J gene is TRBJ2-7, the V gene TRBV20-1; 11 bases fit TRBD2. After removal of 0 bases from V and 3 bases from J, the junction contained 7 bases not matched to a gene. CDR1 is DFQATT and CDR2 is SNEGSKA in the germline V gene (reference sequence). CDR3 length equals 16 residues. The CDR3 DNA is TGCAGTGCTAGAGATGATTGGCTAGCGGGGGGCTACGAGCAGTACTTC. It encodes CSARDDWLAGGYEQYF.

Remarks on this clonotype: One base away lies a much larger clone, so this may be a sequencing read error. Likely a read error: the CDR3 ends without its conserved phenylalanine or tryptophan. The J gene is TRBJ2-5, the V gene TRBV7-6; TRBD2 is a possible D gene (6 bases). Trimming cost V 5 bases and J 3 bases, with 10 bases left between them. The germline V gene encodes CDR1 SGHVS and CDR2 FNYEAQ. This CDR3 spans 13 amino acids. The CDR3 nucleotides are TGTGCCAGCAGCCCTCGGGAGAAAGAGACCCAGTACTGC. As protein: CASSPREKETQYC.

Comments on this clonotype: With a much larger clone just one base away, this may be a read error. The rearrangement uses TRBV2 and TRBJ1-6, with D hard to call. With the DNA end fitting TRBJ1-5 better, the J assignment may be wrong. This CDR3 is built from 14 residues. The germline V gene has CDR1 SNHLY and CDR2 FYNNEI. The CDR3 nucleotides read TGTGCCAGCAGTGGAAACGGCTACAATCAGCCCCAGCATTTT. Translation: CASSGNGYNQPQHF.

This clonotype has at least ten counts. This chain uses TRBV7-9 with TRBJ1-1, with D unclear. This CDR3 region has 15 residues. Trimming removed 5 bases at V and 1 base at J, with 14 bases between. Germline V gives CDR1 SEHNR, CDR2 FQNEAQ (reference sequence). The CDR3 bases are TGTGCCAGCAGCCCTAACCTTGGGGAGAACACTGAAGCTTTCTTT. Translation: CASSPNLGENTEAFF.

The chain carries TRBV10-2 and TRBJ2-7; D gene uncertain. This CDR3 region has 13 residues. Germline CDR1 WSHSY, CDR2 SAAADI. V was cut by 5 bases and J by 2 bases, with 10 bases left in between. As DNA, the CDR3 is TGCGCCAGCAGTCGGGTCCCGACCTACGAGCAGTACTTC. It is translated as CASSRVPTYEQYF.

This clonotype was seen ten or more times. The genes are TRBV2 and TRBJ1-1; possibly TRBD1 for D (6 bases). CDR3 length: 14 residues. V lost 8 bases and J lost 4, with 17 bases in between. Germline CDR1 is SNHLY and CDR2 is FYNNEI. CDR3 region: CASRPTGRGTEAFF. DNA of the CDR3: TGTGCCAGCCGACCGACAGGACGAGGCACTGAAGCTTTCTTT. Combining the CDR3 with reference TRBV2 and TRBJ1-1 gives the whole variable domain EPEVTQTPSHQVTQMGQEVILRCVPISNHLYFYWYRQILGQKVEFLVSFYNNEISEKSEIFDDQFSVERPDGSNFTLKIRSTKLEDSAMYFCASRPTGRGTEAFFGQGTRLTVV.

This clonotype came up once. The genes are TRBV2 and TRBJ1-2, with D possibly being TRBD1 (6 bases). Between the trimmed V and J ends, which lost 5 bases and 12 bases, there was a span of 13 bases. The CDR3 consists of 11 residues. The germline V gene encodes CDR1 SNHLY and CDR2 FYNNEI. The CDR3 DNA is TGTGCCAGCAGTTTTTCGGGGGCTAACACCTTC. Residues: CASSFSGANTF.

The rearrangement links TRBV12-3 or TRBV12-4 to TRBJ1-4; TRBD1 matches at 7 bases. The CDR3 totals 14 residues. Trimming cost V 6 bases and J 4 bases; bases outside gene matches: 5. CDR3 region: CASSRDSFNEKLFF. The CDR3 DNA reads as TGTGCCAGCAGCCGGGACAGTTTTAATGAAAAACTGTTTTTT.

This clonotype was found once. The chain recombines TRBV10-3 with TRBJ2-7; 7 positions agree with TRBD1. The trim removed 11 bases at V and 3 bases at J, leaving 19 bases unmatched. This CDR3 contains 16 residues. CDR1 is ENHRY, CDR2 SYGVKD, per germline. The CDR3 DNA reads TGTGCCGGCATCAGTGAGAGGACAGGTTTTAACTACGAGCAGTACTTC. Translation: CAGISERTGFNYEQYF.